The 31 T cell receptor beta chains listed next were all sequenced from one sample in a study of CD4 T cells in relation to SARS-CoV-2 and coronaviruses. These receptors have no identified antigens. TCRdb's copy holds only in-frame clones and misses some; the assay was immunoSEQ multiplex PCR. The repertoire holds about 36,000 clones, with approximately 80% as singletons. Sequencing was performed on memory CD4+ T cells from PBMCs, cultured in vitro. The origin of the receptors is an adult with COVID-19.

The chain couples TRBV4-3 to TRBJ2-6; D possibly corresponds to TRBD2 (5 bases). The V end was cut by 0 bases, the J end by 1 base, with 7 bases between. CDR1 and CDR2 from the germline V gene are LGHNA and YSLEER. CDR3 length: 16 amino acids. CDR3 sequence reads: CASSQESGSGANVLTF. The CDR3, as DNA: TGCGCCAGCAGCCAAGAATCGGGATCTGGGGCCAACGTCCTGACTTTC.

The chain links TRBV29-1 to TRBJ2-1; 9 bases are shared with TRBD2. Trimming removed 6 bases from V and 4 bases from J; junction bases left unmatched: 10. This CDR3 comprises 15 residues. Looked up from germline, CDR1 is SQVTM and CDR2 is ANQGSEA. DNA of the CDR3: TGCAGCGTCGGGGCGGGGGGGACAACGTACAATGAGCAGTTCTTC. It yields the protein CSVGAGGTTYNEQFF.

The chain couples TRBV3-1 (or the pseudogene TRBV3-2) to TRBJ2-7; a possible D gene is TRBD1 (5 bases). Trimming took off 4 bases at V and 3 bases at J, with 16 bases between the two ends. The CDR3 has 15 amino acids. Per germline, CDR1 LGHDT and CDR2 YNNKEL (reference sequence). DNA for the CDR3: TGTGCCAGCAGCCGACAGCGTCTTGGAGTCTACGAGCAGTACTTC. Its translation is CASSRQRLGVYEQYF.

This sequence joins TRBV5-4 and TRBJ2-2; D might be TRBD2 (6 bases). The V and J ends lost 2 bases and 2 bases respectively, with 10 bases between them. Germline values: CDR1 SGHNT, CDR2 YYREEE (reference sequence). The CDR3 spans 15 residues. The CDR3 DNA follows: TGTGCCAGCAGCTTTGGCGGGGTTAACACCGGGGAGCTGTTTTTT. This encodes CASSFGGVNTGELFF.

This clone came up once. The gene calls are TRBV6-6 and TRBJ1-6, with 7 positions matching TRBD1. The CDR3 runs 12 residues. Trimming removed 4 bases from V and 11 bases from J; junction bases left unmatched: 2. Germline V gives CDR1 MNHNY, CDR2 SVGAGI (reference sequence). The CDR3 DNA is TGTGCCAGCAGTTTACAGGGGACACCCCTCCACTTT. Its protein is CASSLQGTPLHF.

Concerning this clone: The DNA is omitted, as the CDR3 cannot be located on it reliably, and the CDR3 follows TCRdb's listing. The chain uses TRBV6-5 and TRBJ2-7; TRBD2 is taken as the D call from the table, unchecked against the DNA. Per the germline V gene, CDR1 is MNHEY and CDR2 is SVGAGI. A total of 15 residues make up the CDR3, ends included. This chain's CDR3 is CASSSSTSGRLKQYF.

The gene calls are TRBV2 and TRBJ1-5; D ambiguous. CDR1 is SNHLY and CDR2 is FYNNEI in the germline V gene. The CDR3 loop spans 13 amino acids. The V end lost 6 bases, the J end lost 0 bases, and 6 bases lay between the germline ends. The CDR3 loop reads CASSRDSNQPQHF. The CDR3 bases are TGTGCCAGCAGCCGGGATAGCAATCAGCCCCAGCATTTT.

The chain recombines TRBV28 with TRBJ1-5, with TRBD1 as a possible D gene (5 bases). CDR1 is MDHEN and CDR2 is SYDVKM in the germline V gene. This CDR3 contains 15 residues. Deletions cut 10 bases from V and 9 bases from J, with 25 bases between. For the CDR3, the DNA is TGTGCCACCTATAAGACTACAGTTACGAGGGGGCCCCAGCATTTT. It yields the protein CATYKTTVTRGPQHF.

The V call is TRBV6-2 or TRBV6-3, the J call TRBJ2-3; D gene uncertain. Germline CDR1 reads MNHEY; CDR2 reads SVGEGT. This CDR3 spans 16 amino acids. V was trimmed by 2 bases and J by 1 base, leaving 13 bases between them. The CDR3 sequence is CASSYAPTFRTDTQYF. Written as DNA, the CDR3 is TGTGCCAGCAGTTACGCCCCGACCTTCCGCACAGATACGCAGTATTTT.

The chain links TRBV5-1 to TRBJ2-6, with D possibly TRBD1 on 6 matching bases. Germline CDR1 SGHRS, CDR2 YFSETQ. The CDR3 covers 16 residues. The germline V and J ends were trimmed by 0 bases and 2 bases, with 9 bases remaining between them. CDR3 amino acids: CASSLETGPGANVLTF. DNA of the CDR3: TGCGCCAGCAGCTTGGAGACAGGCCCTGGGGCCAACGTCCTGACTTTC.

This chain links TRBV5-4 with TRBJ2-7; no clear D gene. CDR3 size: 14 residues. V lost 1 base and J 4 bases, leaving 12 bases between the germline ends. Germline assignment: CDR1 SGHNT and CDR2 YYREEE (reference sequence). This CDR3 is CASSLMSGPYEQYF. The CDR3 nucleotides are TGTGCCAGCAGCTTGATGTCGGGCCCATACGAGCAGTACTTC.

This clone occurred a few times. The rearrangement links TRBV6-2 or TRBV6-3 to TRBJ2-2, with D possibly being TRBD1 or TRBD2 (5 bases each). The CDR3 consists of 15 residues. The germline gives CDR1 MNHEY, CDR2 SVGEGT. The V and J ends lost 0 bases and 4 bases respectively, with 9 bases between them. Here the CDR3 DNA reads TGTGCCAGCAGTTACTCGGGGACCACCACCGGGGAGCTGTTTTTT. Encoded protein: CASSYSGTTTGELFF.

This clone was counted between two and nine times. This CDR3 is CSVEGPQTGPGNTIYF. The DNA of the CDR3 is TGCAGCGTTGAAGGGCCCCAAACAGGGCCTGGAAACACCATATATTTT. The gene calls are TRBV29-1 and TRBJ1-3, with D possibly being TRBD1 (6 bases). Germline CDR1 SQVTM, CDR2 ANQGSEA. The CDR3 covers 16 residues. Trimming took 1 base from V and 2 from J, leaving 15 bases between them.

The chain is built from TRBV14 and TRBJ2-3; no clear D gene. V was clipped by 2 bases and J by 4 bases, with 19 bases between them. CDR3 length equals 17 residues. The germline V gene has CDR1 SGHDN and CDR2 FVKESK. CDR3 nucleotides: TGTGCCAGCAGCCAACCGGGTCTTTTCAGTCGTTCAGATACGCAGTATTTT. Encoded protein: CASSQPGLFSRSDTQYF.

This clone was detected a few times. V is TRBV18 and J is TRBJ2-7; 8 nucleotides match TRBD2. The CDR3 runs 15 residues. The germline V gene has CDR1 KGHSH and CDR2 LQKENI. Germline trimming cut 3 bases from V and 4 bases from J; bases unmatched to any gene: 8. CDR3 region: CASSPMGLGQYEQYF. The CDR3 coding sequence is TGTGCCAGCTCACCGATGGGACTAGGTCAATACGAGCAGTACTTC. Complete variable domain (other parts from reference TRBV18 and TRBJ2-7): NAGVMQNPRHLVRRRGQEARLRCSPMKGHSHVYWYRQLPEEGLKFMVYLQKENIIDESGMPKERFSAEFPKEGPSILRIQQVVRGDSAAYFCASSPMGLGQYEQYFGPGTRLTVT.

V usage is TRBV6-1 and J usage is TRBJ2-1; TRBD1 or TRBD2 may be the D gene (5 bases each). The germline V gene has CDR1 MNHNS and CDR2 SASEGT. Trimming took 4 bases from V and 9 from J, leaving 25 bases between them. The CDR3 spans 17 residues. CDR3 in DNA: TGTGCCAGCAGTGGTACGACAGAGGGGTTCTGGGGTTTTGAGCAGTTCTTC. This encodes CASSGTTEGFWGFEQFF.

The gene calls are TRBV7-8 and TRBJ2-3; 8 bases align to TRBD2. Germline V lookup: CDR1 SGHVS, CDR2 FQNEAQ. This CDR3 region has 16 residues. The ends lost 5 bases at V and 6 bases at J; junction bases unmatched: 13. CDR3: CASSPWRGEGPDTQYF. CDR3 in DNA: TGTGCCAGCAGCCCCTGGCGGGGGGAGGGCCCCGATACGCAGTATTTT.

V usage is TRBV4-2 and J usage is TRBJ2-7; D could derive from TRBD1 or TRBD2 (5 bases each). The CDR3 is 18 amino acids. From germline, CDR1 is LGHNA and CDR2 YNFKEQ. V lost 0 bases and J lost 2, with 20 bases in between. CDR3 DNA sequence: TGTGCCAGCAGCCAAGATCTCTGGTTGGGGGAAGGTACCTACGAGCAGTACTTC. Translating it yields CASSQDLWLGEGTYEQYF.

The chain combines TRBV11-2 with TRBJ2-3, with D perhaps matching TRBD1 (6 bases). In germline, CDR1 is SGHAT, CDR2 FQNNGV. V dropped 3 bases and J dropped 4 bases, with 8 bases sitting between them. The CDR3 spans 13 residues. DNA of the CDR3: TGTGCCAGCAGCTTTGAGGGGGCAGATACGCAGTATTTT. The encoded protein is CASSFEGADTQYF.

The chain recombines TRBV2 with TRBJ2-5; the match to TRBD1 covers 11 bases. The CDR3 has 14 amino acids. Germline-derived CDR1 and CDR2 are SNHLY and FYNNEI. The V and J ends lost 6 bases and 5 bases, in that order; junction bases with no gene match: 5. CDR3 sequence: CASSGQGAGETQYF. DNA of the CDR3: TGTGCCAGCAGCGGACAGGGGGCCGGGGAGACCCAGTACTTC.

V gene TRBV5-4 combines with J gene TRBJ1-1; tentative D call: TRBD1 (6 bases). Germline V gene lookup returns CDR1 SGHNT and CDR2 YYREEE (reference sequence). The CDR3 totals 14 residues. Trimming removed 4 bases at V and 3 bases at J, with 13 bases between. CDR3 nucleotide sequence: TGTGCCAGCAGCGTATCAGGGGCGTACACTGAAGCTTTCTTT. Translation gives CASSVSGAYTEAFF.

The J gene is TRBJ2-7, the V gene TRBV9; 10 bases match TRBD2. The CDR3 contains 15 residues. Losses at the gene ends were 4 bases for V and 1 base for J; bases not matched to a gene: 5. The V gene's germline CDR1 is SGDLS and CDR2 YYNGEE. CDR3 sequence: CASSSGTSDSYEQYF. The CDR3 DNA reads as TGTGCCAGCAGCTCGGGGACTAGCGATTCCTACGAGCAGTACTTC.

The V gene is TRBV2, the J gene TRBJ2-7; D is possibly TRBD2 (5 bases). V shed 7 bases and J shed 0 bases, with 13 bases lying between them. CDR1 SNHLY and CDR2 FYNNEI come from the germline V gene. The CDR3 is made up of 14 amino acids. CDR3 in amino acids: CASIPSGSSYEQYF. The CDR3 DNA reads TGTGCCAGCATTCCGAGCGGAAGCTCCTACGAGCAGTACTTC.

The CDR3 loop reads CASRGSEEQYF. The CDR3 DNA follows: TGTGCCAGCAGAGGGAGCGAGGAGCAGTACTTC. This chain joins TRBV6-5 and TRBJ2-7; D possibly corresponds to TRBD2 (5 bases). CDR1 is MNHEY, CDR2 SVGAGI, per germline. Trimming removed 6 bases at V and 7 bases at J, with 10 bases between. The CDR3 has 11 residues.

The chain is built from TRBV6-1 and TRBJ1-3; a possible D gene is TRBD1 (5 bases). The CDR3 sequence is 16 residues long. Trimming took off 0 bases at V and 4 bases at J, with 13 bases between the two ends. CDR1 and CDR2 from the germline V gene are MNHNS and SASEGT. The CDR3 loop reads CASSEARRGWGNTIYF. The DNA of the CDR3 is TGTGCCAGCAGTGAAGCCCGACGGGGGTGGGGAAACACCATATATTTT.

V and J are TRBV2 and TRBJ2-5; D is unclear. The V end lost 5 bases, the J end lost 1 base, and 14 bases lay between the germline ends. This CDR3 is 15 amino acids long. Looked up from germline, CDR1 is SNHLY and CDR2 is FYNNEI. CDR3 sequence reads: CASSLISDPQETQYF. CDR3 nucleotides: TGTGCCAGCAGTTTGATCTCGGACCCCCAAGAGACCCAGTACTTC.

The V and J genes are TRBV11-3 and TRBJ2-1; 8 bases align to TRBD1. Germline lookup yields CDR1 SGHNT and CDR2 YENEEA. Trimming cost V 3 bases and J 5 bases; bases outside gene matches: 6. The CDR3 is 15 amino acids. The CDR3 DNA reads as TGTGCCAGCAGCTTCGGACAGGGTCCACACAATGAGCAGTTCTTC. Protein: CASSFGQGPHNEQFF.

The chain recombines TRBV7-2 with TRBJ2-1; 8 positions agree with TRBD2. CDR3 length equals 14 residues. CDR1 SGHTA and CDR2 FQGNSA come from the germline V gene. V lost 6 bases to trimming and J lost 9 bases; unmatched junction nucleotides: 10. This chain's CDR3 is CASRGTRENGEQFF. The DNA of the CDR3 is TGTGCCAGCAGAGGGACTAGAGAGAATGGTGAGCAGTTCTTC.

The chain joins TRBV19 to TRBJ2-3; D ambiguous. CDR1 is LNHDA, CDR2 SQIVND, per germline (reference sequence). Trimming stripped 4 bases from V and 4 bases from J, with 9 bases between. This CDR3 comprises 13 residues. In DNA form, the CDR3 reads TGTGCCAGTAGTACCGGAGAGGCAGATACGCAGTATTTT. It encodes CASSTGEADTQYF.

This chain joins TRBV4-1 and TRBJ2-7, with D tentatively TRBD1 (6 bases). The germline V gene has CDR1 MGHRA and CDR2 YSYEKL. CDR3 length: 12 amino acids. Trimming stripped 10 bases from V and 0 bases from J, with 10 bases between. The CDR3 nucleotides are TGCGCCACTCCGACAGGCTCCTACGAGCAGTACTTC. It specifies CATPTGSYEQYF.

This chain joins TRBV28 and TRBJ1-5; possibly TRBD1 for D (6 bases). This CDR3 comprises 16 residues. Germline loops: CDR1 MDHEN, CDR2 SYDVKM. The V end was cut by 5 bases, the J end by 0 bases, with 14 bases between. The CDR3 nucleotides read TGTGCCAGCAGTGCTACACAGGGTTCTAGCAATCAGCCCCAGCATTTT. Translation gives CASSATQGSSNQPQHF. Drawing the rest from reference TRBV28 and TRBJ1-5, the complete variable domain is DVKVTQSSRYLVKRTGEKVFLECVQDMDHENMFWYRQDPGLGLRLIYFSYDVKMKEKGDIPEGYSVSREKKERFSLILESASTNQTSMYLCASSATQGSSNQPQHFGDGTRLSIL.